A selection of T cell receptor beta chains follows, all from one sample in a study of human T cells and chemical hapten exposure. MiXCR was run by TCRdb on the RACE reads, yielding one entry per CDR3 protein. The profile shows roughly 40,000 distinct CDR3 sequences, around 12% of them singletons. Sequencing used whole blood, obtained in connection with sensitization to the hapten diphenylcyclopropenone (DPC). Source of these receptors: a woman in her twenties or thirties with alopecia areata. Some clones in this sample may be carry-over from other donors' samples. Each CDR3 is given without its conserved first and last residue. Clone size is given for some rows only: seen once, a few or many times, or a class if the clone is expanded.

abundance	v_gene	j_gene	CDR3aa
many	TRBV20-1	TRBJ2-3	SGVDRGFPTDTQY
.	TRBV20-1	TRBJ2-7	SASSVHPLAGGFYEQY
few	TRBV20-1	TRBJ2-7	SARRQGTYEQY
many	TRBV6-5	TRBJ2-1	ASSYESDSILHEQF
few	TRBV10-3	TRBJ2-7	AISESGRSGHEQY
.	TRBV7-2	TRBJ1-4	ASSSSREKLF
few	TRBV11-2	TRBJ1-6	ASSQYISPLH
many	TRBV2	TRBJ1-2	ASSVTDYYGYT
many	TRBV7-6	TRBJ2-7	ASSLAQRTEQY
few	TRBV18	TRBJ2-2	ASSFGNTATGELF
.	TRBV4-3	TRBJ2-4	ASSQYTPQGVNIQY
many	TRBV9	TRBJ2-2	ASSVGQPNTGELF
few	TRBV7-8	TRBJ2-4	ASSSPMEAKNIQY